The entry that follows covers one T cell receptor beta chain sequence. What it binds is not known. The CDR3 contains 14 residues. Losses at the gene ends were 2 bases for V and 5 bases for J; bases not matched to a gene: 4. The germline V gene has CDR1 SGHTA and CDR2 FQGNSA. This entry is derived from a study of cytomegalovirus exposure and HLA in healthy donors. This PCR relied on a set of 60 Vbeta primers and 13 Jbeta primers. TCRdb's copy holds only in-frame clones and misses some; the assay was immunoSEQ multiplex PCR. The sample has roughly 120,000 clones, around 62% seen once; the top ten hold roughly 10%. Study-level findings and limits: A missense DCLRE1C variant was associated with V- and J-gene trimming of TCR beta chains in a later analysis, and an independent cohort replicated the association. Cytomegalovirus association was assigned to 170 or so TCR beta chains. Donors belonging to an Asian-associated ancestry cluster reportedly showed fewer N-insertions in productive TCRs than the approximately 670-donor mean, according to what a later analysis found.

Sequenced material: PBMCs. V is TRBV7-2 and J is TRBJ2-7, with 9 bases fitting TRBD1. The receptor comes from a woman in her 40s in good health and CMV-seropositive. The CDR3 here is CASSLTGQGHEQYF. The CDR3 DNA is TGTGCCAGCAGCTTAACGGGACAGGGTCACGAGCAGTACTTC.